This T cell receptor (beta chain) is drawn from a study of T cell clonality in common variable immunodeficiency. Overall study findings and caveats: The cause of increased CVID clonality remains unclear without subpopulation sequencing. In common variable immunodeficiency, TCR beta chains reportedly carried fewer deletions and N-nucleotide insertions.

Profiling relied on immunoSEQ multiplex PCR, and the TCRdb table lists in-frame clones only, not all of them. The profile covers about 33,000 clones, none occurring a single time. In this sample, this clone turned up many times. What it binds is not known. Sequencing ends 3 residues short of the CDR3 end; the germline J gene provides the rest. This CDR3 is built from 16 residues. Trimming removed 4 bases at V and 1 base at J, with 13 bases between. From germline, CDR1 is MNHEY and CDR2 SVGEGT. Caucasian heritage predominated among both patients and controls. No CVID subject was ill or on immunomodulatory drugs when sampled.

The clonotype was recovered from a human donor with common variable immunodeficiency. The specimen was peripheral blood mononuclear cells. The rearrangement links TRBV6-2 or TRBV6-3 to TRBJ2-2, with D possibly TRBD2 on 6 matching bases. The sequenced CDR3 bases are TGTGCCAGCAGTTCTTATCTAGCGAAGAACACCGGGGAG. Amino acid sequence: CASSSYLAKNTGE. The complete CDR3 reads CASSSYLAKNTGELFF.